These 25 T cell receptor beta chains share one sample of origin, sequenced in a study of T cells in Graves' hyperthyroidism and ophthalmopathy. TCR beta CDR3 regions were amplified from RNA transcripts. During a first-round RT-PCR of the TCR CDR3, the HTBI primer set was used. TCRdb fed the multiplex PCR reads into MiXCR, producing one record per CDR3 protein. Seen here are about 400,000 distinct CDR3 sequences, more than 15% observed once, and the top ten hold approximately 14%. The specimen sequenced was blood. These receptors came from a woman under 30 with Graves' hyperthyroidism.

This sequence joins TRBV6-2 or TRBV6-3 and TRBJ2-1; 10 bases map to TRBD2. J was trimmed by 6 bases and V by 0 bases; bases with no gene match: 8. This CDR3 is built from 17 residues. Germline V gene data show CDR1 as MNHEY and CDR2 as SVGEGT. The CDR3 nucleotides read TGTGCCAGCAGTTACTCCCGCACTAGCGGGACGGTCAATGAGCAGTTCTTC. Translation: CASSYSRTSGTVNEQFF.

This clonotype was detected only a few times. The chain couples TRBV20-1 to TRBJ1-5, with D maybe TRBD1 (6 bases). The CDR3 runs 13 residues. Germline V gives CDR1 DFQATT, CDR2 SNEGSKA (reference sequence). Deletions cut 2 bases from V and 5 bases from J, with 10 bases between. CDR3 sequence: CSARMGADQPQHF. DNA for the CDR3: TGCAGTGCTAGAATGGGGGCGGATCAGCCCCAGCATTTT.

The count of this clonotype is one. The rearrangement joins TRBV4-2 to TRBJ2-7; no clear D. Germline V gene data show CDR1 as LGHNA and CDR2 as YNFKEQ. The CDR3 runs 15 residues. Deletions cut 3 bases from V and 1 base from J, with 13 bases between. The CDR3 nucleotides read TGTGCCAGCAGCCATATCGGTGAAGCTTCCTACGAGCAGTACTTC. Protein: CASSHIGEASYEQYF.

As to this clonotype: Since the CDR3 does not end with the conserved phenylalanine or tryptophan, this likely comes from a read error. This chain connects TRBV12-3 or TRBV12-4 to TRBJ1-5, with D perhaps TRBD1 (5 bases). The CDR3 length is 14 residues. Trimming removed 6 bases from V and 0 bases from J, with 9 bases in between. CDR3 residues: CASSPTGSNQPQHL. The CDR3 nucleotides read TGTGCCAGCAGCCCAACAGGTAGCAATCAGCCCCAGCATCTT.

This clonotype was observed many times. The gene calls are TRBV2 and TRBJ2-5; D might be TRBD1 (6 bases). Per germline, CDR1 SNHLY and CDR2 FYNNEI. The V end lost 3 bases, the J end lost 5 bases, and 13 bases lay between the germline ends. The CDR3 length is 14 residues. As DNA, the CDR3 is TGTGCCAGCAGTGATGTGGCAGGGGATGAGACCCAGTACTTC. Its translation is CASSDVAGDETQYF.

This clonotype was seen only a few times. This chain uses TRBV19 with TRBJ1-4; D gene unclear. The CDR3 length is 13 residues. Trimming shortened V by 5 bases and J by 7 bases, and 11 bases separated the two germline ends. From germline, CDR1 is LNHDA and CDR2 SQIVND (reference sequence). The CDR3 sequence is CASSRKAGEKLFF. As DNA, the CDR3 is TGTGCCAGTAGTCGGAAGGCGGGTGAAAAACTGTTTTTT.

This clonotype was counted many times. The V call is TRBV18, the J call TRBJ2-1; the match to TRBD1 covers 8 bases. The CDR3 loop spans 15 amino acids. The trim removed 3 bases at V and 8 bases at J, leaving 9 bases unmatched. Germline V gene sequence: CDR1 KGHSH, CDR2 LQKENI. Here the CDR3 reads CASSPPGQATYEQFF. In DNA form, the CDR3 reads TGTGCCAGCTCACCTCCGGGACAGGCCACTTATGAGCAGTTCTTC.

As for this clonotype: A much larger clone differs by one base, so this may be a read error. The chain is built from TRBV5-1 and TRBJ2-7, with D possibly matching TRBD1 (5 bases). The CDR3 consists of 15 residues. Germline V gene data show CDR1 as SGHRS and CDR2 as YFSETQ. With 0 bases removed from V and 6 bases from J, the gap between germline ends came to 16 bases. The CDR3 here is CASSLVWGRLGEQYF. CDR3 in DNA: TGCGCCAGCAGCTTGGTGTGGGGCAGGCTCGGCGAGCAGTACTTC.

The V gene is TRBV7-2, the J gene TRBJ1-5; D is possibly TRBD1 (5 bases). Trimming took 6 bases from V and 11 from J, leaving 23 bases between them. The CDR3 has 15 amino acids. CDR1 SGHTA and CDR2 FQGNSA come from the germline V gene. This chain's CDR3 is CASSKSTVASGTQHF. In DNA, the CDR3 is TGTGCCAGCAGTAAATCGACGGTGGCTTCAGGGACCCAGCATTTT.

A remark on this clonotype: One junction end disagrees with the germline gene, perhaps due to a read error. The chain carries TRBV13 and TRBJ2-3; TRBD2 might be the D (6 bases). CDR3 length: 16 residues. CDR1 is PRHDT, CDR2 FYEKMQ, per germline (reference sequence). CDR3 residues: CVSSLGSGRSTDTQYF. The CDR3 coding sequence is TGTGTCAGCAGCTTAGGCTCCGGGAGAAGCACAGATACGCAGTATTTT.

This clonotype was detected ten times or more. The chain employs TRBV12-3 or TRBV12-4 and TRBJ1-1, with D maybe TRBD1 (5 bases). The V and J ends lost 6 bases and 1 base respectively, with 21 bases between them. The CDR3 loop spans 17 amino acids. The CDR3 loop reads CASSFDRGRGSNTEAFF. Here the CDR3 DNA reads TGTGCCAGCAGCTTCGACAGAGGCCGGGGATCGAACACTGAAGCTTTCTTT.

The rearrangement links TRBV10-3 to TRBJ1-1; no definite D call. V lost 4 bases and J lost 6, with 15 bases in between. This CDR3 region has 14 residues. Germline V CDR1 and CDR2: ENHRY, SYGVKD. This CDR3 reads CAISGSPPPPEAFF. The CDR3 DNA reads as TGTGCCATCAGTGGTAGCCCCCCACCCCCTGAAGCTTTCTTT.

The sample holds a few counts of this clonotype. This sequence joins TRBV14 and TRBJ2-5; 8 bases are a match to TRBD1. The CDR3 consists of 14 residues. The V and J ends lost 3 bases and 6 bases, in that order; junction bases with no gene match: 6. The germline V gene encodes CDR1 SGHDN and CDR2 FVKESK. In DNA, the CDR3 is TGTGCCAGCAGCCATCAGGACAGGGTGAAGACCCAGTACTTC. This translates into CASSHQDRVKTQYF.

As for this clonotype: Just one base apart from a much larger clone, this may be a read error. The rearrangement joins TRBV11-2 to TRBJ2-7; perhaps D is TRBD1 or TRBD2 (5 bases each). The CDR3 is made up of 14 amino acids. The germline V and J ends were trimmed by 5 bases and 4 bases, with 15 bases remaining between them. The germline V gene has CDR1 SGHAT and CDR2 FQNNGV. Here the CDR3 reads CASSRTGAGYEQYF. The CDR3 nucleotides read TGTGCCAGCAGCCGAACCGGGGCAGGGTACGAGCAGTACTTC. The full variable domain, completed using reference TRBV11-2 and TRBJ2-7, is EAGVAQSPRYKIIEKRQSVAFWCNPISGHATLYWYQQILGQGPKLLIQFQNNGVVDDSQLPKDRFSAERLKGVDSTLKIQPAKLEDSAVYLCASSRTGAGYEQYFGPGTRLTVT.

This clonotype was found many times. The chain joins TRBV6-1 to TRBJ2-7; 8 positions match TRBD1. Per the germline V gene, CDR1 is MNHNS and CDR2 is SASEGT. The CDR3 is made up of 14 amino acids. V lost 5 bases and J lost 3; bases outside the gene matches: 6. CDR3 amino acids: CASSSGTGLYEQYF. For the CDR3, the DNA is TGTGCCAGCAGTTCCGGGACAGGTCTCTACGAGCAGTACTTC.

The gene calls are TRBV7-9 and TRBJ1-1; D is unresolved. V was clipped by 7 bases and J by 6 bases, with 18 bases between them. Germline assignment: CDR1 SEHNR and CDR2 FQNEAQ (reference sequence). The CDR3 has 14 residues. The CDR3 nucleotides read TGTGCCAGCACCTCGAAGGGCAGCCTTGCTGAAGCTTTCTTT. As protein: CASTSKGSLAEAFF.

This clonotype was observed at least ten times. The V gene is TRBV7-2, the J gene TRBJ2-7, with D possibly being TRBD1 (6 bases). Trimming left V 5 bases short and J 0 bases short, with 14 bases between. The CDR3 spans 15 residues. The V gene's germline CDR1 is SGHTA and CDR2 FQGNSA. CDR3 nucleotide sequence: TGTGCCAGCAGCCTCGATGCAGGGGACTCCTACGAGCAGTACTTC. Translation: CASSLDAGDSYEQYF.

The chain employs TRBV5-8 and TRBJ2-1; TRBD2 matches at 12 bases. Germline CDR1 and CDR2: SGHTS and YDEGEE. V shed 0 bases, J shed 8 bases, and the junction held 9 bases outside the gene matches. The CDR3 loop spans 17 amino acids. The CDR3 bases are TGTGCCAGCAGCTTGGGACTAGCGGGGGTTAATACCCATGAGCAGTTCTTC. Translation: CASSLGLAGVNTHEQFF. Full variable domain (missing parts from reference TRBV5-8 and TRBJ2-1): EAGVTQSPTHLIKTRGQQATLRCSPISGHTSVYWYQQALGLGLQFLLWYDEGEERNRGNFPPRFSGRQFPNYSSELNVNALELEDSALYLCASSLGLAGVNTHEQFFGPGTRLTVL.

About this clonotype itself: This sequence may be a read error, since a much larger clone differs from it by one base. V usage is TRBV11-2 and J usage is TRBJ1-1; D gene unclear. This CDR3 is built from 14 residues. Germline CDR1 and CDR2: SGHAT and FQNNGV. CDR3 sequence (DNA): TGTGTCAGCAGCTTCGTGGGGTCGAACACTGAAGCTTTCTTT. It yields the protein CVSSFVGSNTEAFF.

This CDR3 reads CAWRVRNYGYTF. The DNA for the CDR3 is TGTGCCTGGAGGGTCAGGAACTATGGCTACACCTTC. The chain has TRBV11-2 and TRBJ1-2; no clear D gene. The V gene's germline CDR1 is SGHAT and CDR2 FQNNGV. V lost 11 bases and J lost 2, with 12 bases in between. The CDR3 loop spans 12 amino acids.

There are many counts of this clonotype. The gene calls are TRBV28 and TRBJ2-3; D may be TRBD1 or TRBD2 (7 bases each). The CDR3 is 15 residues long. V lost 6 bases, J lost 2 bases, and 15 bases lay in between. The germline CDR1 and CDR2 sequences are MDHEN and SYDVKM. CDR3 nucleotides: TGTGCCAGCAGCAGCGGGACAGAAGACACAGATACGCAGTATTTT. Translation gives CASSSGTEDTDTQYF.

This clonotype was counted many times. The chain recombines TRBV18 with TRBJ2-7; D gene ambiguous. Germline V gives CDR1 KGHSH, CDR2 LQKENI. V dropped 0 bases and J dropped 7 bases, with 13 bases sitting between them. The CDR3 runs to 14 residues. This chain's CDR3 is CASSPPVFSAEQYF. For the CDR3, the DNA is TGTGCCAGCTCACCACCGGTGTTCAGTGCTGAGCAGTACTTC.

This clonotype was recorded at least ten times. This rearrangement joins TRBV2 to TRBJ2-1; weak D call: TRBD1 (5 bases). Trimming stripped 6 bases from V and 10 bases from J, with 10 bases between. Germline CDR1 SNHLY, CDR2 FYNNEI. This CDR3 is built from 11 residues. CDR3 in DNA: TGTGCCAGCAGGGTTTCAGGGGAGCAGTTCTTC. It codes for CASRVSGEQFF.

The J gene is TRBJ1-5, the V gene TRBV7-9, with D hard to call. The V end was cut by 4 bases, the J end by 10 bases, with 8 bases between. The CDR3 runs 11 residues. Per the germline V gene, CDR1 is SEHNR and CDR2 is FQNEAQ (reference sequence). CDR3 protein: CASSSRRPQHF. The CDR3 region has the DNA TGTGCCAGCAGCTCCCGGCGCCCCCAGCATTTT.

This clonotype was seen only a few times. The genes are TRBV7-9 and TRBJ1-5, with D tentatively TRBD1 (6 bases). The V gene's germline CDR1 is SEHNR and CDR2 FQNEAQ (reference sequence). This CDR3 is 15 amino acids long. V shed 5 bases and J shed 3 bases, with 14 bases lying between them. The DNA for the CDR3 is TGTGCCAGCAGCCTGGGGGCGGTCCCCAATCAGCCCCAGCATTTT. This encodes CASSLGAVPNQPQHF.